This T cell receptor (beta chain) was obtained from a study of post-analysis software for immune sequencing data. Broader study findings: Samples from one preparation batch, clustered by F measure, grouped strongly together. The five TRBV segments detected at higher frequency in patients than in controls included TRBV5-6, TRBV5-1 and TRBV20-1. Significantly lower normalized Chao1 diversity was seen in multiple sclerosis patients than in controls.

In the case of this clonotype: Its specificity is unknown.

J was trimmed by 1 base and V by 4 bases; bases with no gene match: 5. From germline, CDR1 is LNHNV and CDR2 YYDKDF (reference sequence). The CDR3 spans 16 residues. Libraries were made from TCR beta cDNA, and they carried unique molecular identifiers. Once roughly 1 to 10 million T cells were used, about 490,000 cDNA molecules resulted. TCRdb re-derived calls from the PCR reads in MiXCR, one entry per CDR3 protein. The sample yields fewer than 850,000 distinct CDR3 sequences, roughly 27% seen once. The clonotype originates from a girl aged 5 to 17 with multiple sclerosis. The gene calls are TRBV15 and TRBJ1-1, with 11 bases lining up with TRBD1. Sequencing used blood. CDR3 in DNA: TGTGCCACCAGCACTGGGGACAGGGGGAGGAACACTGAAGCTTTCTTT. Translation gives CATSTGDRGRNTEAFF.